A selection of T cell receptor beta chains follows, all from one sample in a study of Ad26.COV2.S vaccination and SARS-CoV-2 variants. TCRdb's table, derived via immunoSEQ multiplex PCR, lists solely in-frame clones and lacks some. The sample carries about 280,000 clones, roughly 86% recorded once. Source: peripheral blood, taken in a trial of Ad26.COV2.S vaccine versus placebo. Receptor source: a person aged 18-60 years who received the Ad26.COV2.S COVID-19 vaccine or a placebo. Both conserved end residues are part of each CDR3. The D gene is left open where the match is weak. Some rows have no size entry. The others give once, few or many, or a class for an expanded clone.

D: -; size: -; V: TRBV27; J: TRBJ2-1; CDR3: CASSPPGSYNEQFF; DNA: TGTGCCAGCAGTCCCCCCGGCTCCTACAATGAGCAGTTCTTC
D: -; size: -; V: TRBV11-3; J: TRBJ1-1; CDR3: CASSLGQQNTEAFF; DNA: TGTGCCAGCAGCTTAGGGCAGCAGAACACTGAAGCTTTCTTT
D: TRBD1; size: -; V: TRBV5-4; J: TRBJ1-1; CDR3: CASSLDRGAEAFF; DNA: TGTGCCAGCAGCTTGGACAGGGGCGCTGAAGCTTTCTTT
D: TRBD2; size: -; V: TRBV7-9; J: TRBJ2-1; CDR3: CASSLIPSGQELDEQFF; DNA: TGTGCCAGCAGCCTGATCCCTAGCGGCCAGGAGTTAGATGAGCAGTTCTTC
D: -; size: -; V: TRBV7-9; J: TRBJ1-4; CDR3: CASSSAGTTNEKLFF; DNA: TGTGCCAGCAGCTCGGCAGGCACAACTAATGAAAAACTGTTTTTT
D: TRBD1; size: -; V: TRBV28; J: TRBJ1-2; CDR3: CASSFPGQGLNYGYTF; DNA: TGTGCCAGCAGTTTTCCCGGACAGGGACTGAACTATGGCTACACCTTC
D: TRBD2; size: -; V: TRBV6-6; J: TRBJ2-1; CDR3: CASSYGTSGYNEQFF; DNA: TGTGCCAGCAGTTACGGTACTAGCGGGTACAATGAGCAGTTCTTC
D: -; size: -; V: TRBV29-1; J: TRBJ1-1; CDR3: CSVSPGGQGAAFF; DNA: TGCAGCGTTTCCCCGGGAGGGCAGGGAGCGGCTTTCTTT
D: -; size: -; V: TRBV25-1; J: TRBJ2-7; CDR3: CASSESGVTYEQYF; DNA: TGTGCCAGCAGTGAAAGCGGTGTTACCTACGAGCAGTACTTC
D: TRBD1; size: -; V: TRBV27; J: TRBJ2-5; CDR3: CASSKNPGQGGQETQYF; DNA: TGTGCCAGCAGCAAAAATCCGGGACAGGGAGGACAAGAGACCCAGTACTTC
D: -; size: -; V: TRBV6-5; J: TRBJ2-3; CDR3: CASIGVVVPDTQYF; DNA: TGTGCCAGCATTGGGGTTGTGGTCCCAGATACGCAGTATTTT
D: TRBD1; size: -; V: TRBV13; J: TRBJ1-2; CDR3: CASSFGTGNYGYTF; DNA: TGTGCCAGCAGCTTCGGGACAGGAAACTATGGCTACACCTTC
D: -; size: -; V: TRBV14; J: TRBJ1-4; CDR3: CASSQGRLLREKLFF; DNA: TGTGCCAGCAGCCAAGGTCGGCTTTTGCGCGAAAAACTGTTTTTT
D: -; size: -; V: TRBV4-3; J: TRBJ1-5; CDR3: CASSQAPLGGGFNQPQHF; DNA: TGCGCCAGCAGCCAAGCACCTCTGGGGGGGGGCTTCAATCAGCCCCAGCATTTT
D: TRBD1; size: -; V: TRBV27; J: TRBJ2-7; CDR3: CASGRTGREQYF; DNA: TGTGCCAGCGGCCGGACAGGGCGCGAGCAGTACTTC
D: -; size: -; V: TRBV29-1; J: TRBJ2-3; CDR3: CSVLENTQYF; DNA: TGCAGCGTCCTAGAAAATACGCAGTATTTT
D: TRBD2; size: -; V: TRBV9; J: TRBJ2-3; CDR3: CASSAGLASDTQYF; DNA: TGTGCCAGCAGCGCCGGACTAGCCTCAGATACGCAGTATTTT
D: -; size: few; V: TRBV9; J: TRBJ2-1; CDR3: CASSNSGSSNEQFF; DNA: TGTGCCAGCAGCAACTCGGGGAGCTCCAATGAGCAGTTCTTC
D: -; size: once; V: TRBV4-1; J: TRBJ1-2; CDR3: CASSQDLQSNYGYTF; DNA: TGCGCCAGCAGCCAAGATCTTCAGAGCAACTATGGCTACACCTTC
D: -; size: -; V: TRBV18; J: TRBJ2-2; CDR3: CASSLRGAMTNTGELFF; DNA: TGTGCCAGCTCACTAAGAGGGGCGATGACGAACACCGGGGAGCTGTTTTTT
D: TRBD1; size: -; V: TRBV2; J: TRBJ1-1; CDR3: CASSETGGRAEAFF; DNA: TGTGCCAGCAGCGAGACAGGGGGAAGGGCTGAAGCTTTCTTT
D: -; size: -; V: TRBV12-3/TRBV12-4; J: TRBJ2-7; CDR3: CASSSTPWEQYF; DNA: TGTGCCAGCAGTTCGACCCCTTGGGAGCAGTACTTC
D: -; size: -; V: TRBV27; J: TRBJ2-6; CDR3: CASSSRLSGANVLTF; DNA: TGTGCCAGCAGTTCCAGACTCTCTGGGGCCAACGTCCTGACTTTC
D: TRBD2; size: -; V: TRBV19; J: TRBJ2-7; CDR3: CASSKTGTSGEYEQYF; DNA: TGTGCCAGTAGTAAAACCGGGACTAGCGGGGAATACGAGCAGTACTTC
D: -; size: -; V: TRBV4-3; J: TRBJ1-1; CDR3: CASSQVSNTEAFF; DNA: TGCGCCAGCAGCCAAGTGTCGAACACTGAAGCTTTCTTT
D: -; size: -; V: TRBV12-3/TRBV12-4; J: TRBJ1-2; CDR3: CASSPLIYGYTF; DNA: TGTGCCAGCAGCCCTCTAATCTATGGCTACACCTTC
D: -; size: -; V: TRBV29-1; J: TRBJ2-1; CDR3: CSVEGAEAYNEQFF; DNA: TGCAGCGTTGAGGGAGCGGAAGCCTACAATGAGCAGTTCTTC
D: TRBD1; size: -; V: TRBV3-1/TRBV3-2; J: TRBJ2-7; CDR3: CASSPAGTGTYEQYF; DNA: TGTGCCAGCAGCCCAGCCGGGACAGGGACCTACGAGCAGTACTTC
D: -; size: -; V: TRBV30; J: TRBJ1-1; CDR3: CAWSRQGNTEAFF; DNA: TGTGCCTGGAGTCGGCAGGGGAACACTGAAGCTTTCTTT
D: TRBD2; size: -; V: TRBV2; J: TRBJ2-7; CDR3: CASRKPGLQRTSGTYEQYF; DNA: TGTGCCAGCAGGAAACCGGGCCTCCAAAGGACTAGCGGGACCTACGAGCAGTACTTC
D: TRBD1; size: -; V: TRBV25-1; J: TRBJ2-2; CDR3: CASFLDRGNTGELFF; DNA: TGTGCCAGTTTCCTGGACAGGGGGAACACCGGGGAGCTGTTTTTT
D: -; size: -; V: TRBV27; J: TRBJ1-1; CDR3: CASSSPGGGEAFF; DNA: TGTGCCAGCAGTTCTCCCGGGGGTGGGGAAGCTTTCTTT
D: TRBD1; size: -; V: TRBV4-2; J: TRBJ2-2; CDR3: CASSQTRDRDGELFF; DNA: TGTGCCAGCAGCCAGACCCGGGACAGGGACGGGGAGCTGTTTTTT
D: TRBD1; size: -; V: TRBV19; J: TRBJ1-1; CDR3: CASSDLRGRNTEAFF; DNA: TGTGCCAGTAGTGACCTAAGGGGGCGGAACACTGAAGCTTTCTTT
D: -; size: -; V: TRBV4-1; J: TRBJ2-2; CDR3: CASSQGLGGALPGELFF; DNA: TGCGCCAGCAGCCAAGGGTTGGGGGGGGCCCTCCCCGGGGAGCTGTTTTTT
D: -; size: once; V: TRBV2; J: TRBJ2-5; CDR3: CASSANFQETQYF; DNA: TGTGCCAGCAGTGCTAATTTTCAAGAGACCCAGTACTTC
D: -; size: -; V: TRBV18; J: TRBJ1-4; CDR3: CASSPIVEEKLFF; DNA: TGTGCCAGCTCCCCAATAGTGGAAGAAAAACTGTTTTTT
D: TRBD1; size: -; V: TRBV30; J: TRBJ1-5; CDR3: CAWSTRGRGGNQPQHF; DNA: TGTGCCTGGAGTACCAGGGGGCGCGGTGGCAATCAGCCCCAGCATTTT
D: -; size: -; V: TRBV3-1/TRBV3-2; J: TRBJ2-3; CDR3: CASSPRSLPQYF; DNA: TGTGCCAGCAGCCCCCGGAGTCTCCCGCAGTATTTT
D: -; size: once; V: TRBV7-2; J: TRBJ2-5; CDR3: CASSLYSETQYF; DNA: TGTGCCAGCAGCTTATACTCGGAGACCCAGTACTTC
D: -; size: -; V: TRBV29-1; J: TRBJ1-1; CDR3: CSVGRGVGNTEAFF; DNA: TGCAGCGTTGGAAGGGGTGTAGGGAACACTGAAGCTTTCTTT
D: TRBD1; size: -; V: TRBV6-5; J: TRBJ2-5; CDR3: CASSLAGGGRETQYF; DNA: TGTGCCAGCAGCCTCGCAGGGGGCGGGCGAGAGACCCAGTACTTC
D: -; size: few; V: TRBV3-1/TRBV3-2; J: TRBJ1-6; CDR3: CASSPGDRRSYNSPLHF; DNA: TGTGCCAGCAGCCCGGGGGACCGGCGCTCCTATAATTCACCCCTCCACTTT